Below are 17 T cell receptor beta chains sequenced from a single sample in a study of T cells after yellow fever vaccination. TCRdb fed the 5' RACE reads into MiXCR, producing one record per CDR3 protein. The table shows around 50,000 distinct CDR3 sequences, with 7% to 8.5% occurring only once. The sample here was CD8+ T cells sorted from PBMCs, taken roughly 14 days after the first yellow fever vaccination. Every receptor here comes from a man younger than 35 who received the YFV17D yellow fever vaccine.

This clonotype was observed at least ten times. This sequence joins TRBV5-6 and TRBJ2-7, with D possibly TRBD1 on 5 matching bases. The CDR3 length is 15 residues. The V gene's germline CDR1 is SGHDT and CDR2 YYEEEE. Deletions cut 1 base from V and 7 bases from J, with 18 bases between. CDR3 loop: CASSLIAGNPTEQYV. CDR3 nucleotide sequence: TGTGCCAGCAGCTTGATCGCAGGGAACCCTACGGAGCAGTACGTC.

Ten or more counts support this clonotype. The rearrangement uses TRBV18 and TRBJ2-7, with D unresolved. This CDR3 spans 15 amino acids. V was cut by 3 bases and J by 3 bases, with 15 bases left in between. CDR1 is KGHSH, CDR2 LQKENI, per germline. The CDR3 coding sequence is TGTGCCAGCTCACCGGCCACGACGGCAGACTACGAGCAGTACTTC. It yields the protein CASSPATTADYEQYF.

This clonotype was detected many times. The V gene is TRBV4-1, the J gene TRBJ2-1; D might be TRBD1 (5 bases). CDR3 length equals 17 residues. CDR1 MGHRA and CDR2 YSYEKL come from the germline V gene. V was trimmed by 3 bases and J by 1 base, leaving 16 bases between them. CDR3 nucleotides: TGCGCCAGCAGCCAGGCCGAAGGCAGGGTGTCCTACAATGAGCAGTTCTTC. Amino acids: CASSQAEGRVSYNEQFF.

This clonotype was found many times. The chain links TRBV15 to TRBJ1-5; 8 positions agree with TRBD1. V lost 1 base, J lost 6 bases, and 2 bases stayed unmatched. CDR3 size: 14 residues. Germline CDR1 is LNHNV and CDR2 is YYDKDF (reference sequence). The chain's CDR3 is CATSRATGAQPQHF. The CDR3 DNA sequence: TGTGCCACCAGCAGAGCGACAGGGGCTCAGCCCCAGCATTTT.

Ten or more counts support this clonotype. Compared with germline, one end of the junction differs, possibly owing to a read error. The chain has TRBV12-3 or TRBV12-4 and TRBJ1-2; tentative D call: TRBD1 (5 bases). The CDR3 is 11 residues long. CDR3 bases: TGTGCCAGCAGTTTCACCAGGGACCCGTCCTTC. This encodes CASSFTRDPSF.

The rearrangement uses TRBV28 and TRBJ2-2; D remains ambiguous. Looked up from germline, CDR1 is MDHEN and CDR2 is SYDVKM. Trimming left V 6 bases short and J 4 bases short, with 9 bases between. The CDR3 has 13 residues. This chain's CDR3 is CASSPFPTGELFF. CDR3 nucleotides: TGTGCCAGCAGCCCATTCCCCACCGGGGAGCTGTTTTTT. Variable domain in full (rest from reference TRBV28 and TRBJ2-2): DVKVTQSSRYLVKRTGEKVFLECVQDMDHENMFWYRQDPGLGLRLIYFSYDVKMKEKGDIPEGYSVSREKKERFSLILESASTNQTSMYLCASSPFPTGELFFGEGSRLTVL.

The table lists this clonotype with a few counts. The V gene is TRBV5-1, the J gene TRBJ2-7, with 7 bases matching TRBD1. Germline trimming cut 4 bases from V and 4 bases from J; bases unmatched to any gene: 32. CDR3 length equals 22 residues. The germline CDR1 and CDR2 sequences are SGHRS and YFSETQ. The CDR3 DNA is TGCGCCAGCAGCCGGGCCTGGGACAGTAGAGGGGAACGGCCATTTGGGGAATACGAGCAGTACGTC. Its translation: CASSRAWDSRGERPFGEYEQYV.

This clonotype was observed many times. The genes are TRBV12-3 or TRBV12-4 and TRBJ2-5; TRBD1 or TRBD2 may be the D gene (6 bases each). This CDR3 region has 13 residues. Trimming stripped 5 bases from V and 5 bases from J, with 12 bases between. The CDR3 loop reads CASSPGGRETQYF. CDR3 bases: TGTGCCAGCAGTCCCGGGGGCCGGGAGACCCAGTACTTC.

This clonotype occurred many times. The CDR3 DNA is TGTGCCAGTAGTCCTGGGGACTACGAGCAGTACTTC. Translating gives CASSPGDYEQYF. The chain has TRBV19 and TRBJ2-7, with no clear D. The CDR3 is made up of 12 amino acids. The germline V gene encodes CDR1 LNHDA and CDR2 SQIVND (reference sequence). V was shortened by 5 bases and J by 3 bases, with 8 bases between the two germline ends.

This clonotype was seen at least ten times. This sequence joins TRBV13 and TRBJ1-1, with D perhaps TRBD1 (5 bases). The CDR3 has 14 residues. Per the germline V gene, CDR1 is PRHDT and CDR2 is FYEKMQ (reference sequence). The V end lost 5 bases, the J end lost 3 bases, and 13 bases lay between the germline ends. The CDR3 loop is CASSPAGGDTEAFF. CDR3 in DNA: TGTGCCAGCAGCCCGGCGGGAGGGGACACTGAAGCTTTCTTT. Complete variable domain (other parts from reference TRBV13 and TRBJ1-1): AAGVIQSPRHLIKEKRETATLKCYPIPRHDTVYWYQQGPGQDPQFLISFYEKMQSDKGSIPDRFSAQQFSDYHSELNMSSLELGDSALYFCASSPAGGDTEAFFGQGTRLTVV.

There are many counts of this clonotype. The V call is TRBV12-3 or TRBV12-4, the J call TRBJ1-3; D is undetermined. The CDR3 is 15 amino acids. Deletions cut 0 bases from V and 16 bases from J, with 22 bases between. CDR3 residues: CASSLAGSSGNTPYF. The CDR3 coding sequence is TGTGCCAGCAGTTTAGCGGGGTCCTCTGGAAACACCCCCTATTTT.

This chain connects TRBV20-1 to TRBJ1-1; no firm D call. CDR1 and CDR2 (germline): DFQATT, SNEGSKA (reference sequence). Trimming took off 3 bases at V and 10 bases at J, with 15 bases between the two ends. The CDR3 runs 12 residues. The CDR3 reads CSARYSPWGAFF. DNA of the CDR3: TGCAGTGCTAGGTATAGCCCGTGGGGAGCTTTCTTT.

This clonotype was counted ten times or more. The CDR3 here is CASSHPGKSTEAFF. The CDR3 DNA reads TGTGCCAGCAGCCATCCAGGGAAATCCACTGAAGCTTTCTTT. The chain joins TRBV3-1 to TRBJ1-1, with a possible D match to TRBD1 (5 bases). This CDR3 region has 14 residues. Germline CDR1 reads LGHDT; CDR2 reads YNNKEL (reference sequence). Trimming cost V 3 bases and J 4 bases, with 12 bases left between them.

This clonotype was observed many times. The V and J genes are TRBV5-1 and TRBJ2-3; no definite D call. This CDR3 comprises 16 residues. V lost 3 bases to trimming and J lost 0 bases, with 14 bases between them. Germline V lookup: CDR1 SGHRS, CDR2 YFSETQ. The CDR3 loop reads CASSSGQLDSTDTQYF. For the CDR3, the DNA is TGCGCCAGCAGCTCGGGCCAACTTGACAGCACAGATACGCAGTATTTT.

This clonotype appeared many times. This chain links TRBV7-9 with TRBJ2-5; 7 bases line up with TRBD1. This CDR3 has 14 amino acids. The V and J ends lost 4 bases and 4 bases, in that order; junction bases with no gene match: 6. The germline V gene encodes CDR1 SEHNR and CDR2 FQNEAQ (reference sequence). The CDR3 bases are TGTGCCAGCAGCTCTCCCAAGGGGGCAGAGACCCAGTACTTC. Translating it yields CASSSPKGAETQYF. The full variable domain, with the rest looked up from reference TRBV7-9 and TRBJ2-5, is DTGVSQNPRHKITKRGQNVTFRCDPISEHNRLYWYRQTLGQGPEFLTYFQNEAQLEKSRLLSDRFSAERPKGSFSTLEIQRTEQGDSAMYLCASSSPKGAETQYFGPGTRLLVL.

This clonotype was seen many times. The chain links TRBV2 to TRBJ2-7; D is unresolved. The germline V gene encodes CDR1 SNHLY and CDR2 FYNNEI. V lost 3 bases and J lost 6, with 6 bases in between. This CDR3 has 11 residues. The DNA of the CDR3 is TGTGCCAGCAGTGAGGCCAGCGAGCAGTACTTC. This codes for CASSEASEQYF.

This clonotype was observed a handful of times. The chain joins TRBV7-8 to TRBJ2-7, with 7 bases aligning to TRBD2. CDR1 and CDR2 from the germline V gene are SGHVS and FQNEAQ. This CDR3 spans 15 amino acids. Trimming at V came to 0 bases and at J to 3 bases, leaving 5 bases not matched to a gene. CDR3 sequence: CASSLAAGDFYEQYF. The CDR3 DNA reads TGTGCCAGCAGCTTAGCTGCGGGGGACTTCTACGAGCAGTACTTC.